This record covers a single TCR beta chain. The germline gives CDR1 SGHTA, CDR2 FQGNSA. The CDR3 totals 14 residues. Trimming at V came to 4 bases and at J to 4 bases, leaving 7 bases not matched to a gene. These data originate in a study of blood T cell repertoires in COVID-19. TCRdb keeps only in-frame clones here, not all; method: immunoSEQ multiplex PCR. The profile covers some 140,000 clones, with 81% appearing a single time and roughly 8.1% taken by the ten largest. Sequenced sample: peripheral blood. The rearrangement links TRBV7-2 to TRBJ2-7, with 7 bases matching TRBD1. The origin of this receptor is a woman aged 60-70 years with active or convalescent COVID-19. The CDR3 nucleotides are TGTGCCAGCAGCTACCGACAGGGATTGTACGAGCAGTACTTC. This encodes CASSYRQGLYEQYF.